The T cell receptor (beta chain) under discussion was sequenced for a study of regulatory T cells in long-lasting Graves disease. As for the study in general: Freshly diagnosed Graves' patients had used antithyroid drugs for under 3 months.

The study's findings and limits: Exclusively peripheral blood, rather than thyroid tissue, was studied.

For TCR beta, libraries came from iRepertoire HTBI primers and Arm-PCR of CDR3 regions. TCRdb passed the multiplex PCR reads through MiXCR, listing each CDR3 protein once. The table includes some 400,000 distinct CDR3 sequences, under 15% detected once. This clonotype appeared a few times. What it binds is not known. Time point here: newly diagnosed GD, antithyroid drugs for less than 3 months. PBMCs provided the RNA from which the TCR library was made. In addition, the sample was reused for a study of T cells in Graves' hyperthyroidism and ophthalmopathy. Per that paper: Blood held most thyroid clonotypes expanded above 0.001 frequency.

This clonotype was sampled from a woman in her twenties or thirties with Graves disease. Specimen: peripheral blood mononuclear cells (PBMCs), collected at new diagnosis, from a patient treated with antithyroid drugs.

The CDR3 nucleotides read TGTGCCACCAGTGATTTGACCGCTAGTGAGCAGTTCTTC. Amino acids: CATSDLTASEQFF. V and J are TRBV24-1 and TRBJ2-1, with D hard to call. The germline CDR1 and CDR2 sequences are KGHDR and SFDVKD. V was pared by 0 bases and J by 9 bases, with 8 bases between. The CDR3 is 13 amino acids.